The next 28 T cell receptor beta chains were all read from a single sample in a study of T cells after yellow fever vaccination. In TCRdb, the 5' RACE reads were re-called with MiXCR into one record per CDR3 protein. In the table there are 450,000 to 550,000 distinct CDR3 sequences, 20% to 25% of which are singletons. The specimen comprised PBMCs, sampled roughly 23 days after the first yellow fever vaccination. The receptors originated from a man aged 18 to 29 who received the YFV17D yellow fever vaccine.

This clonotype has more than one count but fewer than ten. This chain uses TRBV14 with TRBJ2-1, with TRBD2 as a possible D gene (6 bases). Between the trimmed V and J ends, which lost 6 bases and 3 bases, there was a span of 15 bases. CDR3 length: 15 amino acids. Germline-derived CDR1 and CDR2 are SGHDN and FVKESK. CDR3 protein: CASSRTAGSYNEQFF. CDR3 DNA sequence: TGTGCCAGCAGTCGGACGGCGGGGAGCTACAATGAGCAGTTCTTC.

The chain carries TRBV18 and TRBJ1-1; 7 bases are a match to TRBD1. Germline V gives CDR1 KGHSH, CDR2 LQKENI. V dropped 6 bases and J dropped 1; count of bases not matched to a gene: 2. The CDR3 extends over 13 amino acids. CDR3 loop: CASSGQSNTEAFF. In DNA, the CDR3 is TGTGCCAGCTCGGGACAGTCGAACACTGAAGCTTTCTTT.

The chain is built from TRBV4-1 and TRBJ1-1, with TRBD1 as a possible D gene (6 bases). CDR1 and CDR2 (germline): MGHRA, YSYEKL. V shed 4 bases and J shed 3 bases, with 18 bases lying between them. CDR3 length: 16 amino acids. The CDR3 bases are TGCGCCAGCAGCCTACTATCCTCGAGGGGGGACACTGAAGCTTTCTTT. It yields the protein CASSLLSSRGDTEAFF.

This clonotype was seen a handful of times. The gene calls are TRBV5-1 and TRBJ1-1; the D is unclear. The germline V gene has CDR1 SGHRS and CDR2 YFSETQ. Trimming stripped 2 bases from V and 2 bases from J, with 13 bases between. This CDR3 spans 15 amino acids. The CDR3 region has the DNA TGCGCCAGCAGCTTCCGGCAGGCCTTCAACACTGAAGCTTTCTTT. Its protein product is CASSFRQAFNTEAFF. The full variable domain, in which reference TRBV5-1 and TRBJ1-1 provide the parts outside the CDR3, is KAGVTQTPRYLIKTRGQQVTLSCSPISGHRSVSWYQQTPGQGLQFLFEYFSETQRNKGNFPGRFSGRQFSNSRSEMNVSTLELGDSALYLCASSFRQAFNTEAFFGQGTRLTVV.

This clonotype was detected ten times or more. The CDR3 nucleotides are TGTGCCAGCAGCTTAGAAGGGACTAGCGGGAGGAACATTAATACGCAGTATTTT. Its protein product is CASSLEGTSGRNINTQYF. V usage is TRBV11-2 and J usage is TRBJ2-3; the match to TRBD2 covers 15 bases. V lost 0 bases and J lost 7; bases outside the gene matches: 8. The CDR3 covers 18 residues. Germline CDR1 and CDR2: SGHAT and FQNNGV.

This clonotype was observed at least ten times. The chain carries TRBV4-2 and TRBJ2-1, with 8 nucleotides matching TRBD2. This CDR3 is built from 17 residues. CDR1 and CDR2 from the germline V gene are LGHNA and YNFKEQ. Trimming removed 3 bases from V and 7 bases from J; junction bases left unmatched: 14. CDR3 nucleotides: TGTGCCAGCAGCCACACTTTACTAGCGGCCTCTACAAATGAGCAGTTCTTC. Protein product: CASSHTLLAASTNEQFF.

This clonotype was seen more than once but under ten times. The chain recombines TRBV5-1 with TRBJ1-1; D is uncertain. The CDR3 extends over 13 amino acids. V was clipped by 2 bases and J by 1 base, with 6 bases between them. The germline gives CDR1 SGHRS, CDR2 YFSETQ. The CDR3 DNA follows: TGCGCCAGCAGCTTCTTCGGGAACACTGAAGCTTTCTTT. This codes for CASSFFGNTEAFF.

This clonotype has at least ten counts. This chain joins TRBV10-3 and TRBJ1-1, with D perhaps matching TRBD1 (6 bases). The CDR3 runs to 13 residues. In germline, CDR1 is ENHRY, CDR2 SYGVKD. V was shortened by 6 bases and J by 6 bases, with 14 bases between the two germline ends. Here the CDR3 reads CAISAQGSAEAFF. The CDR3 coding sequence is TGTGCCATCAGCGCACAGGGAAGCGCTGAAGCTTTCTTT.

The table lists this clonotype with a few counts. The chain combines TRBV20-1 with TRBJ1-1, with D possibly matching TRBD1 (5 bases). Trimming pared 6 bases from V and 1 base from J, leaving 18 bases between. The germline CDR1 and CDR2 sequences are DFQATT and SNEGSKA (reference sequence). The CDR3 has 15 amino acids. CDR3 bases: TGCAGTGCCCCCAACGGTAGGGGCCGGAACACTGAAGCTTTCTTT. It specifies CSAPNGRGRNTEAFF.

This clonotype was detected a few times. The chain carries TRBV29-1 and TRBJ2-1, with TRBD2 identical over 7 bases. Trimming removed 3 bases from V and 8 bases from J; junction bases left unmatched: 4. The CDR3 is made up of 12 amino acids. Germline V gene data show CDR1 as SQVTM and CDR2 as ANQGSEA. The CDR3 DNA reads as TGCAGCGTTGAGCGACTAGCTGATGAGCAGTTCTTC. Translation gives CSVERLADEQFF.

The chain is built from TRBV7-9 and TRBJ2-7; 10 nucleotides agree with TRBD1. This CDR3 is built from 14 residues. V trimming: 3 bases; J trimming: 2 bases; junction bases outside the gene matches: 1. CDR1 is SEHNR, CDR2 FQNEAQ, per germline (reference sequence). The CDR3 here is CASSFGTGAYEQYV. The CDR3 DNA follows: TGTGCCAGCAGCTTTGGGACAGGGGCCTACGAGCAGTACGTC.

The CDR3 loop is CSAKLAGGPHNEQFF. In nucleotides, the CDR3 is TGCAGTGCTAAATTAGCGGGGGGGCCCCACAATGAGCAGTTCTTC. The genes are TRBV20-1 and TRBJ2-1, with 11 bases identical to TRBD2. Germline assignment: CDR1 DFQATT and CDR2 SNEGSKA (reference sequence). Trimming took 4 bases from V and 5 from J; bases not matched to a gene: 7. The CDR3 totals 15 residues.

This clonotype has a handful of counts. The gene calls are TRBV19 and TRBJ1-1; D is possibly TRBD1 (6 bases). Trimming shortened V by 3 bases and J by 8 bases, and 16 bases separated the two germline ends. Per the germline V gene, CDR1 is LNHDA and CDR2 is SQIVND (reference sequence). The CDR3 sequence is 14 residues long. The CDR3 region has the DNA TGTGCCAGTAGTATCCGGGGGGCGGGCCGCGAAGCTTTCTTT. Its translation is CASSIRGAGREAFF.

The chain carries TRBV27 and TRBJ2-5, with D hard to call. The CDR3 spans 13 residues. The V end lost 1 base, the J end lost 2 bases, and 5 bases lay between the germline ends. Germline V CDR1 and CDR2: MNHEY, SMNVEV (reference sequence). CDR3 coding DNA: TGTGCCAGCAGTTTATACTTTCAAGAGACCCAGTACTTC. It yields the protein CASSLYFQETQYF.

This clonotype came up a few times. V and J are TRBV2 and TRBJ2-7; 10 bases map to TRBD1. CDR1 is SNHLY, CDR2 FYNNEI, per germline. The CDR3 extends over 17 amino acids. J gave up 6 bases and V 5 bases, and 16 bases lay outside the gene matches. In DNA, the CDR3 is TGTGCCAGCAGTATACCGGGACAGGGGACCTTCCACGTCGAGCAGTACTTC. Translating gives CASSIPGQGTFHVEQYF.

The sample holds one count of this clonotype. The chain combines TRBV7-9 with TRBJ1-2; a possible D gene is TRBD1 (5 bases). Trimming took off 4 bases at V and 5 bases at J, with 17 bases between the two ends. The CDR3 consists of 15 residues. Germline V CDR1 and CDR2: SEHNR, FQNEAQ (reference sequence). As DNA, the CDR3 is TGTGCCAGCAGCTCCGGGACGGACTCTTGGTATGGCTACACCTTC. This codes for CASSSGTDSWYGYTF.

This chain links TRBV2 with TRBJ2-5; D tentatively fits TRBD1 or TRBD2 (5 bases each). CDR3 size: 14 residues. Trimming cost V 7 bases and J 0 bases, with 12 bases left between them. Germline CDR1 SNHLY, CDR2 FYNNEI. The CDR3, as DNA: TGTGCCAGCACTTCGAGGGGCCACCAAGAGACCCAGTACTTC. Translated, it gives CASTSRGHQETQYF. The variable domain in full, with the rest retrieved from reference TRBV2 and TRBJ2-5, is EPEVTQTPSHQVTQMGQEVILRCVPISNHLYFYWYRQILGQKVEFLVSFYNNEISEKSEIFDDQFSVERPDGSNFTLKIRSTKLEDSAMYFCASTSRGHQETQYFGPGTRLLVL.

This clonotype has just a few counts. The chain recombines TRBV4-3 with TRBJ1-2; no definite D call. The V gene's germline CDR1 is LGHNA and CDR2 YSLEER. V was cut by 1 base and J by 7 bases, with 16 bases left in between. There are 15 residues in the CDR3. The CDR3 loop reads CASSQAPPGHLGYTF. CDR3 DNA sequence: TGCGCCAGCAGCCAAGCCCCCCCCGGGCATCTTGGCTACACCTTC.

The chain uses TRBV12-3 or TRBV12-4 and TRBJ1-5; D is unclear. CDR3 size: 17 residues. V lost 1 base and J lost 2, with 15 bases in between. The DNA for the CDR3 is TGTGCCAGCAGTTTAGTCAGTGGGGATTCGGGCAATCAGCCCCAGCATTTT. Amino acid sequence: CASSLVSGDSGNQPQHF.

V gene TRBV7-8 combines with J gene TRBJ2-3; tentatively, D is TRBD2 (7 bases). The germline CDR1 and CDR2 sequences are SGHVS and FQNEAQ. The ends were cut back, 5 bases at V and 0 bases at J, with 21 bases in the middle. This CDR3 comprises 18 residues. The CDR3 region is CASSPLSGGGLSTDTQYF. The CDR3 DNA is TGTGCCAGCAGCCCCCTCTCTGGGGGGGGGCTCAGCACAGATACGCAGTATTTT.

This clonotype was detected ten times or more. The rearrangement uses TRBV11-2 and TRBJ1-4; no definite D call. Germline-derived CDR1 and CDR2 are SGHAT and FQNNGV. The V and J ends lost 2 bases and 8 bases respectively, with 6 bases between them. This CDR3 comprises 12 residues. The CDR3 DNA is TGTGCCAGCAGCTTAAATCGAGAAAAACTGTTTTTT. This sequence encodes CASSLNREKLFF.

The genes are TRBV7-9 and TRBJ2-3, with D perhaps matching TRBD2 (5 bases). V was shortened by 5 bases and J by 8 bases, with 11 bases between the two germline ends. This CDR3 has 12 amino acids. The germline gives CDR1 SEHNR, CDR2 FQNEAQ (reference sequence). The CDR3 spells CASSARVGTQYF. The CDR3 nucleotides read TGTGCCAGCAGCGCGAGGGTGGGTACGCAGTATTTT.

J is TRBJ1-1 and V is TRBV6-5; tentatively, D is TRBD1 (5 bases). The V end lost 4 bases, the J end lost 1 base, and 13 bases lay between the germline ends. The CDR3 is 15 amino acids. In germline, CDR1 is MNHEY, CDR2 SVGAGI. CDR3 sequence (DNA): TGTGCCAGCAGTTGGGGCTACAGGACGAACACTGAAGCTTTCTTT. It encodes CASSWGYRTNTEAFF.

This clonotype was seen more than once but under ten times. This chain joins TRBV6-1 and TRBJ2-6, with a weak D call TRBD1 (5 bases). The CDR3 extends over 15 amino acids. CDR1 is MNHNS and CDR2 is SASEGT in the germline V gene. V was clipped by 8 bases and J by 3 bases, with 14 bases between them. Here the CDR3 DNA reads TGTGCCAGCGCGAATAGGGGCTTTGGGGCCAACGTCCTGACTTTC. As protein: CASANRGFGANVLTF.

The table lists this clonotype with a few counts. V and J are TRBV4-1 and TRBJ2-1; D is possibly TRBD2 (6 bases). Germline lookup yields CDR1 MGHRA and CDR2 YSYEKL. This CDR3 is 16 amino acids long. The V end was cut by 2 bases, the J end by 2 bases, with 13 bases between. CDR3 region: CASSQTVAATYNEQFF. CDR3 coding DNA: TGCGCCAGCAGCCAAACCGTAGCGGCAACCTACAATGAGCAGTTCTTC.

This clonotype was recorded many times. The junction shows a germline mismatch at one end, possibly a read error. J is TRBJ1-1 and V is TRBV4-3; D remains unclear. There are 13 residues in the CDR3. Germline V gives CDR1 LGHNA, CDR2 YSLEER. CDR3 region: CASSQDLNTEAFF. DNA of the CDR3: TGTGCCAGCAGCCAAGACCTGAACACTGAAGCTTTCTTT.

This chain links TRBV9 with TRBJ1-1, with D uncertain. Trimming removed 0 bases at V and 5 bases at J, with 14 bases between. CDR1 and CDR2 from the germline V gene are SGDLS and YYNGEE. The CDR3 totals 15 residues. CDR3 region: CASSVGEVMGTEAFF. As DNA, the CDR3 is TGTGCCAGCAGCGTAGGTGAGGTGATGGGAACTGAAGCTTTCTTT.

This clonotype was observed a few times. The chain's CDR3 is CASSLAGGASYTF. CDR3 nucleotide sequence: TGTGCCAGCAGCTTAGCAGGGGGCGCGAGCTACACCTTC. This rearrangement joins TRBV7-2 to TRBJ1-2; 7 bases match TRBD1. The CDR3 has 13 amino acids. Per the germline V gene, CDR1 is SGHTA and CDR2 is FQGNSA. Unmatched junction bases numbered 4, after V lost 0 bases and J lost 9 bases.